In its sample, the clone carrying this TCR beta chain was seen many times. Among all donors, each was a healthy Caucasian. After template switching added a universal primer site, the resulting cDNA carried unique molecular identifiers. One entry per CDR3 protein results from TCRdb running MiXCR on the 5' RACE reads. Of hundreds of thousands of distinct CDR3 sequences detected, 8.6% appear once; the ten largest clones hold approximately 0.94%. The data originate from a study of identical twins. Germline lookup yields CDR1 DFQATT and CDR2 SNEGSKA (reference sequence). V shed 5 bases and J 0 bases; nucleotides not matched to a gene: 0. This CDR3 region has 15 residues. In addition, the sample was reused for a study of yellow fever vaccine responses in identical twins.

The TCR comes from a woman aged 18-29 years in good health. Sequencing used PBMCs. The gene calls are TRBV20-1 and TRBJ2-2; TRBD2 matches at 13 bases. The CDR3 here is CSAGTSGANTGELFF. The DNA of the CDR3 is TGCAGTGCTGGGACTAGCGGGGCGAACACCGGGGAGCTGTTTTTT.